This TCR beta chain was observed in a study of blood T cell repertoires in COVID-19 (dated by TCRdb to the early 2020s). As for the study more broadly: The collaborator samples originated in the United States, Italy and Spain and spanned the acute and convalescent phases of COVID-19. Samples came from the ongoing ImmuneRACE study (first 160 participants) plus 1,254 subjects from 6 global collaborators. HLA class I and class II types, where available, came from metadata supplied by the sample provider rather than from assay-based typing. Deeply sampled blood TCRbeta repertoires from subjects exposed to, actively infected with, or recovered from COVID-19 were included in the dataset. The prospective study material was composed of cDNA or gDNA derived from T cells, B-cell-depleted T cells, or PBMCs. The repertoires were made available in a free public database intended to serve as a resource for research on the immune response to SARS-CoV-2. The sample metadata nearly always contained a de-identified subject ID, COVID-19 status, age in years and sex. What the authors observed across the whole study: How much clinical and demographic metadata was included differed by source and by participant, and the metadata was provided uncurated.

Each collaborating institution followed its own protocols to collect whole blood in K2EDTA tubes. Collaborator samples were shipped for TCRbeta analysis as frozen whole blood, isolated PBMCs, or DNA extracted from either sample type. The immunoSEQ Assay, a bias-controlled multiplex PCR, was used to amplify TCRbeta CDR3 regions from genomic DNA. The paper's processing steps were these. The number of nucleated cells in each sample was estimated from the amplification of reference gene primers within the assay. Sequence reads were collapsed and filtered to measure the absolute abundance of every unique TCRbeta CDR3 rearrangement. Productive Simpson clonality was computed per sample as the square root of Simpson's diversity index over productive rearrangements. The clones in this table, taken by TCRdb from immuneACCESS, are in-frame only. Not every clone is retained; where verified, under half of the shortfall comes from an unresolved V gene, and the cause of the rest is unknown. V and J calls and clone size are those listed in that table; D and trimming were worked out from the DNA. This sample has some 700,000 clones in its table, and about 90% of those were observed once. The ten largest clonotypes hold about 0.24% of the sample.

About this clone: Its antigen has not been determined. Base-call qualities are not available, and no considerably larger clone is one nucleotide away.

Specimen: peripheral blood. The sequence derives from a young woman with acute or convalescent COVID-19.

In nucleotides, the sequence is TGTGCCACCATGAGAGCTAGCAATCAGCCCCAGCATTTT. This is translated as CATMRASNQPQHF. The chain uses TRBV12-3 or TRBV12-4 and TRBJ1-5, with the D gene uncertain. The CDR3 measures 13 amino acids from cysteine to phenylalanine. Only the CDR3 DNA stays, 39 bases, in frame from base 1. Deletion took 10 bases off V and 0 bases off J, with a span of 10 bases between the germline ends.